These 16 T cell receptor beta chains share one sample of origin, sequenced in a study of cytomegalovirus exposure and HLA in healthy donors. Researchers ran the PCR with 60 Vbeta and 13 Jbeta primers. TCRdb's table, derived via immunoSEQ multiplex PCR, lists solely in-frame clones and lacks some. The sample lists more than 110,000 clones; approximately 82% were seen once. Sequenced: PBMCs. These receptors all stem from a man younger than 45 in good health and CMV-seropositive.

This clone was seen only a few times. CDR3 sequence reads: CASSPLTGKLFF. The CDR3 nucleotides are TGTGCCAGCAGTCCCTTGACAGGAAAACTGTTTTTT. The rearrangement links TRBV28 to TRBJ1-4; TRBD1 might be the D (6 bases). V lost 5 bases, J lost 10 bases, and 11 bases lay in between. Germline values: CDR1 MDHEN, CDR2 SYDVKM. This CDR3 contains 12 residues.

Note on this clone: The identical CDR3 is also encoded by other nucleotide sequences in the sample. The chain is built from TRBV10-3 and TRBJ2-3; possibly TRBD2 for D (5 bases). V lost 3 bases, J lost 0 bases, and 7 bases lay in between. Germline loops: CDR1 ENHRY, CDR2 SYGVKD. The CDR3 is 14 residues long. The CDR3 spells CAISEGGSTDTQYF. The CDR3 DNA sequence: TGTGCCATCAGTGAAGGAGGTAGCACAGATACGCAGTATTTT.

V and J are TRBV27 and TRBJ2-1, with 13 bases lining up with TRBD2. The ends lost 5 bases at V and 10 bases at J; junction bases unmatched: 8. Looked up from germline, CDR1 is MNHEY and CDR2 is SMNVEV (reference sequence). This CDR3 has 15 residues. CDR3 loop: CASSTGTSGEWEQFF. The CDR3 DNA reads TGTGCCAGCAGTACCGGGACTAGCGGGGAGTGGGAGCAGTTCTTC.

This rearrangement joins TRBV28 to TRBJ1-1, with D tentatively TRBD1 (6 bases). Germline loops: CDR1 MDHEN, CDR2 SYDVKM. Trimming cost V 5 bases and J 10 bases, with 20 bases left between them. The CDR3 is 14 residues long. CDR3 amino acids: CASSTITGHRVAFF. CDR3 sequence (DNA): TGTGCCAGCAGTACTATAACAGGGCATAGGGTAGCTTTCTTT. Using reference TRBV28 and TRBJ1-1 for the parts outside the CDR3, the full variable domain is DVKVTQSSRYLVKRTGEKVFLECVQDMDHENMFWYRQDPGLGLRLIYFSYDVKMKEKGDIPEGYSVSREKKERFSLILESASTNQTSMYLCASSTITGHRVAFFGQGTRLTVV.

The genes are TRBV28 and TRBJ2-2, with TRBD2 matching over 8 bases. After removal of 6 bases from V and 5 bases from J, the junction contained 11 bases not matched to a gene. The CDR3 runs 16 residues. Per germline, CDR1 MDHEN and CDR2 SYDVKM. The CDR3 DNA sequence: TGTGCCAGCAGCAGCGGGAGTTTGAGAGGGACCGGGGAGCTGTTTTTT. It yields the protein CASSSGSLRGTGELFF.

The chain uses TRBV2 and TRBJ2-1, with D perhaps matching TRBD2 (5 bases). Trimming cost V 3 bases and J 6 bases, with 15 bases left between them. Germline V lookup: CDR1 SNHLY, CDR2 FYNNEI. The CDR3 runs to 15 residues. CDR3 region: CASSERVGSSNEQFF. The CDR3 DNA is TGTGCCAGCAGTGAGAGGGTCGGGTCGAGCAATGAGCAGTTCTTC. The entire variable domain, with the rest obtained from reference TRBV2 and TRBJ2-1, is as follows: EPEVTQTPSHQVTQMGQEVILRCVPISNHLYFYWYRQILGQKVEFLVSFYNNEISEKSEIFDDQFSVERPDGSNFTLKIRSTKLEDSAMYFCASSERVGSSNEQFFGPGTRLTVL.

V and J are TRBV5-3 and TRBJ2-7; a weak D match, TRBD2 (7 bases). TRBV5-3 falls under the ORF class, with uncertain function. The CDR3 loop spans 13 amino acids. V lost 9 bases and J 0 bases, leaving 13 bases between the germline ends. For the CDR3, the DNA is TGTGCCAAAGGGAGGGGGAGCTCCTACGAGCAGTACTTC. This codes for CAKGRGSSYEQYF.

V and J are TRBV9 and TRBJ2-3; TRBD2 matches 12 bases. The V gene end was trimmed by 2 bases and the J gene end by 0 bases; junction bases not matched to a gene: 7. Germline V gives CDR1 SGDLS, CDR2 YYNGEE. This CDR3 is built from 18 residues. The CDR3 loop reads CASSVRTSGDLSTDTQYF. CDR3 in DNA: TGTGCCAGCAGCGTGAGGACTAGCGGGGACCTTAGCACAGATACGCAGTATTTT.

The V call is TRBV6-6, the J call TRBJ1-1; 9 bases line up with TRBD1. The CDR3 has 14 residues. The germline gives CDR1 MNHNY, CDR2 SVGAGI (reference sequence). J lost 4 bases, V lost 0 bases, and 0 bases had no gene match. CDR3 loop: CASSYSTGGTEAFF. CDR3 nucleotide sequence: TGTGCCAGCAGTTACTCGACAGGGGGCACTGAAGCTTTCTTT.

The chain links TRBV5-1 to TRBJ2-7, with 8 bases aligning to TRBD1. With 0 bases clipped from V and 4 bases from J, the junction kept 3 bases outside the gene matches. The germline gives CDR1 SGHRS, CDR2 YFSETQ. The CDR3 is made up of 14 amino acids. The CDR3 region is CASSLAGGGYEQYF. DNA for the CDR3: TGCGCCAGCAGCTTGGCAGGGGGCGGATACGAGCAGTACTTC.

The chain has TRBV5-1 and TRBJ2-3; the match to TRBD2 covers 8 bases. Germline V gene lookup returns CDR1 SGHRS and CDR2 YFSETQ. The V segment lost 3 bases and the J segment 3 bases; nucleotides outside the gene matches: 9. The CDR3 totals 16 residues. Here the CDR3 reads CASSSGTRRGTDTQYF. For the CDR3, the DNA is TGCGCCAGCAGCTCCGGGACTAGGAGGGGGACAGATACGCAGTATTTT.

A single count supports this clone. The rearrangement joins TRBV5-1 to TRBJ2-2, with D tentatively TRBD1 (6 bases). The CDR3 is made up of 17 amino acids. The ends were cut back, 2 bases at V and 0 bases at J, with 14 bases in the middle. The V gene's germline CDR1 is SGHRS and CDR2 YFSETQ. For the CDR3, the DNA is TGCGCCAGCAGCTTACAACTCGGACAGACGAACACCGGGGAGCTGTTTTTT. It codes for CASSLQLGQTNTGELFF.

Only one count was recorded for this clone. The chain carries TRBV28 and TRBJ1-2; D might be TRBD1 (5 bases). V was cut by 2 bases and J by 3 bases, with 7 bases left in between. CDR1 is MDHEN, CDR2 SYDVKM, per germline. The CDR3 runs to 13 residues. The CDR3 sequence: CASSLQGYYGYTF. In nucleotides, the CDR3 is TGTGCCAGCAGTTTACAGGGTTACTATGGCTACACCTTC.

The rearrangement joins TRBV5-4 to TRBJ2-5, with 7 bases fitting TRBD2. V lost 0 bases and J lost 3; bases outside the gene matches: 8. Looked up from germline, CDR1 is SGHNT and CDR2 is YYREEE (reference sequence). The CDR3 sequence is 16 residues long. CDR3 in amino acids: CASSLASGRAEETQYF. CDR3 bases: TGTGCCAGCAGCTTGGCCTCAGGGAGGGCTGAAGAGACCCAGTACTTC.

The CDR3 here is CASSLAVGQPQHF. CDR3 nucleotide sequence: TGTGCCAGCTCACTGGCTGTGGGCCAGCCCCAGCATTTT. The V call is TRBV18, the J call TRBJ1-5; unclear D gene. CDR1 is KGHSH, CDR2 LQKENI, per germline. The CDR3 contains 13 residues. Trimming removed 4 bases at V and 7 bases at J, with 11 bases between. The full variable domain, rest sourced from reference TRBV18 and TRBJ1-5, is NAGVMQNPRHLVRRRGQEARLRCSPMKGHSHVYWYRQLPEEGLKFMVYLQKENIIDESGMPKERFSAEFPKEGPSILRIQQVVRGDSAAYFCASSLAVGQPQHFGDGTRLSIL.

This clone was observed a single time. The rearrangement links TRBV5-1 to TRBJ2-5; 12 nucleotides align to TRBD2. V gave up 5 bases and J gave up 0 bases; unmatched junction bases: 5. The CDR3 runs 16 residues. CDR1 is SGHRS, CDR2 YFSETQ, per germline. The CDR3: CASSTRTSGDQETQYF. As DNA, the CDR3 is TGCGCCAGCAGTACCAGGACTAGCGGGGACCAAGAGACCCAGTACTTC.